This TCR beta chain stems from a study of identical twins. Whole-study findings and limits: A partial confounding effect on zero-insertion analyses could come from invariant MAIT and iNKT cells. The abundant beta clonotypes from cord blood had fewer insertions, and memory repertoires had none of this. Monozygotic twins shared more out-of-frame TCR alpha than recombination models predicted.

In its sample, this clonotype was seen a few times. Its antigen is unknown. MiXCR, run by TCRdb on the 5' RACE reads, gives a single entry per CDR3 protein. This table holds hundreds of thousands of distinct CDR3 sequences, roughly an eighth found once. CDR1 and CDR2 from the germline V gene are SEHNR and FQNEAQ (reference sequence). J was trimmed by 5 bases and V by 6 bases; bases with no gene match: 8. The CDR3 consists of 15 residues. This same sample was also taken into another study, of yellow fever vaccine responses in identical twins.

The source of this sequence is a woman in her late teens or twenties in good health. V usage is TRBV7-9 and J usage is TRBJ2-1, with 9 bases matching TRBD1. Sequenced sample: PBMCs. The CDR3 nucleotides are TGTGCCAGCAGACCTCCCGGGACAGGGCACAATGAGCAGTTCTTC. This gives the protein CASRPPGTGHNEQFF. The full variable domain, in which reference TRBV7-9 and TRBJ2-1 provide the parts outside the CDR3, is DTGVSQNPRHKITKRGQNVTFRCDPISEHNRLYWYRQTLGQGPEFLTYFQNEAQLEKSRLLSDRFSAERPKGSFSTLEIQRTEQGDSAMYLCASRPPGTGHNEQFFGPGTRLTVL.